This T cell receptor (beta chain) emerged from a study of read filtering for tumor transcriptome and immune sequencing. As for the study in general: Under 10 patients were R-ISS I, some 15 were R-ISS II, about seven were R-ISS III. DNase treatment preceded whole-transcriptome library preparation.

The CDR3 covers 16 residues. Germline V CDR1 and CDR2: ENHRY, SYGVKD. V dropped 0 bases and J dropped 4 bases, with 13 bases sitting between them. By share, this clonotype counts as medium-sized (0.01 to 0.1%). Molecular barcoded adaptors covering alpha/delta and beta/gamma chains were used on roughly 400 ng RNA. TCRdb called the reads again in MiXCR, with one record for every CDR3 protein. The table has tens of thousands of distinct CDR3 sequences, roughly 19% seen once; the top ten hold about 18%. Sequencing was done on a sample of a population of CD138-negative cells sorted from bone marrow. J is TRBJ2-1 and V is TRBV10-3, with D unclear. The sequence was collected from a donor over 35 with multiple myeloma. The CDR3 sequence is CAISESGQHPYNEQFF. In nucleotides, the CDR3 is TGTGCCATCAGTGAGTCCGGGCAACATCCTTACAATGAGCAGTTCTTC.